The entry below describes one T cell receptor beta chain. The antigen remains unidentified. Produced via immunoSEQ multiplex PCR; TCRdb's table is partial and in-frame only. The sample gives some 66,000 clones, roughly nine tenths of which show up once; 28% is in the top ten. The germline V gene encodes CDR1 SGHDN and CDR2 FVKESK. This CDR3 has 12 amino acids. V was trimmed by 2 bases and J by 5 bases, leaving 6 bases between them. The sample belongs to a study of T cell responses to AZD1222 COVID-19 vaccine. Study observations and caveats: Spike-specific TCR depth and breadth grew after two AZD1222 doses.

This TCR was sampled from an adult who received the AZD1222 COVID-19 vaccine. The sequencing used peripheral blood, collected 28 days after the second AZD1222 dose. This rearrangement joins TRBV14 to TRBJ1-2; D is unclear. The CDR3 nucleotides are TGTGCCAGCAGCCAAATGGGGTATGGCTACACCTTC. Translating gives CASSQMGYGYTF.